The T cell receptor beta chain described here comes from a study of cytomegalovirus exposure and HLA in healthy donors. Study-wide results and caveats: Solely CMV serostatus was available to characterize immune exposure. Rare TCR sequences predominated, though certain public TCRs were found in many donors.

The PCR ran on 60 Vbeta and 13 Jbeta primers. Sequencing used immunoSEQ multiplex PCR; TCRdb keeps in-frame clones, though not all of them. The repertoire includes about 140,000 clones, about three fifths of them detected once, and roughly 1.9% sits in the top ten. Germline CDR1 is SGDLS and CDR2 is YYNGEE. The V and J ends lost 0 bases and 1 base respectively, with 8 bases between them. The CDR3 has 14 residues. With regard to this clone: Its antigen is still unknown.

The V gene is TRBV9, the J gene TRBJ2-7; a possible D gene is TRBD1 (6 bases). This receptor was taken from a male donor in good health and CMV-seronegative. Sequencing input: PBMCs. CDR3 in DNA: TGTGCCAGCAGCGTAGGGACAGCGTCCTACGAGCAGTACTTC. Protein product: CASSVGTASYEQYF.